This TCR beta chain derives from a study of naive and memory T cell subsets (dated by TCRdb to 2015 to 2018). Regarding the study in general: The figure summarizing these samples reported about 10 blood donors, 7 tuberculin skin test biopsies and 3 saline control biopsies. As previously described, skin biopsies were taken from tuberculin skin test sites or from saline-injected control sites and processed for RNA extraction. PCR2 was typically run as a SYBR Green qPCR and stopped at a set threshold, although low-input samples could use end-point PCR of 5 to 6 cycles instead.

A word on this clonotype: The specificity of this receptor is unknown. Within one base of it there is no much larger clone, and no base qualities were kept.

What the work shows at the level of the full study, not this receptor alone: The paper did not give details on skin biopsy collection and RNA processing but referred to earlier studies for those details. The potential sensitivity of the RNA-based method to TCR transcript changes with T cell activation and differentiation was acknowledged. TCR sequences were reportedly recovered from both skin biopsy types, with far more TCRs at tuberculin skin test sites. The larger number of TCRs at tuberculin skin test sites was interpreted as T cell infiltration of a delayed type IV hypersensitivity reaction.

CDR3 length: 14 amino acids, cysteine to phenylalanine. The kept DNA is CDR3 alone, 42 bases in frame from the first base. Reading the germline V gene gives CDR1 SNHLY and CDR2 FYNNEI. V is trimmed back by 8 bases and J by 3 bases, and the junction contains 8 bases that no gene match accounts for. The treatment or condition label here, explained by the study, means: skin biopsy from PPD injection site in Mantoux-positive individual. Before reverse transcription, total RNA that had not been cell sorted was treated with RQ1 DNase, with a target input of 1 to 1000 ng. Using 3' ligation of a UMI-containing oligonucleotide to TCR cDNA, the study laid out a robust and sensitive protocol to amplify, sequence and analyze TCRs. Tuberculin skin test biopsies were obtained from sites injected with PPD in individuals who had a positive Mantoux test. Libraries were prepared from skin biopsies and whole blood to test how robust the pipeline was in samples where T cells are a minority population.

Libraries came from UMI-ligation and nested PCR. For the blood and skin samples, reverse transcription of TCR RNA was done with SuperScript IV along with alpha and beta constant region primers. The ligated cDNA was amplified by four rounds of PCR, in which nested alpha and beta constant region primers were used together with the SP2 primer. An oligonucleotide carrying the Illumina SP2 primer and a UMI was ligated to the 3' end of the cDNA by means of T4 RNA ligase 1. To prevent hairpin formation, the 12-nucleotide UMI was made up of two random hexamers with an eight-base spacer between them. TCR alpha and beta chain libraries were processed separately from the second PCR onward, with dual indexing for multiplexing. After pooling, the indexed libraries were analyzed by capillary electrophoresis and sequenced on either an Illumina MiSeq or NextSeq. To boost base diversity and improve cluster recognition, PhiX DNA at roughly 5-8% was spiked into the libraries. The authors' pipeline ran thus. Demultiplexor took UMIs from read 2, joined the UMIs to the TCR sequence from read 1, and separated reads according to sample indices. V and J genes and V-J junctions were identified by Decombinator, and each TCR was assigned a five-part identifier that included V and J deletions. Collapsinator relied on UMIs to correct both sequencing errors and PCR amplification heterogeneity, producing a UMI-based abundance for each TCR. Identifiers were converted to nucleotide sequence by CDR3Translator and translated to amino acids, and CDR3 regions were extracted on the basis of terminal motifs. After normalization to the amount of input RNA, error-corrected alpha and beta TCR counts from blood and skin were compared. The public reads were reanalyzed by TCRdb: fastp trimming at Q25, MiXCR alignment, in-frame beta chains only. Each record represents a unique CDR3 protein, reported with the most common genes and DNA among its rows. What appears here as the V and J calls and clone size reflects TCRdb's work, not the paper's. Here the sample has some 20,000 distinct CDR3 sequences; roughly 9.8% occur a single time. The ten top clones hold about 6.5% of the sample.

The chain is encoded by TRBV2 joined to TRBJ2-7, with 9 bases aligning to TRBD1. This material consisted of skin, taken from a tuberculin skin test site. The TCR sequence derives from an adult in good health. The CDR3 loop reads CASSRGQGNYEQYF. The DNA is TGTGCCAGCTCCCGGGGACAGGGTAACTACGAGCAGTACTTC.